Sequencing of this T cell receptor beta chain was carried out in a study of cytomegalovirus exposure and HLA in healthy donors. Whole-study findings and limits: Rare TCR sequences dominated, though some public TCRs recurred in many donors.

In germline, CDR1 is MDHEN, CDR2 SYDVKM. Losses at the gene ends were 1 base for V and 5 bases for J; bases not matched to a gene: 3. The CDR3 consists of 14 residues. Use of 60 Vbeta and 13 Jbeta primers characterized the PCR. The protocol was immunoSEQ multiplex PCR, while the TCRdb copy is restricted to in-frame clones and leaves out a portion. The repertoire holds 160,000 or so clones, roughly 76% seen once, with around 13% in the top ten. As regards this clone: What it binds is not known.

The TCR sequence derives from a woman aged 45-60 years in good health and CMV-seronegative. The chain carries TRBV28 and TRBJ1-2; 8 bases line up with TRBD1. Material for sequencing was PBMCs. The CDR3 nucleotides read TGTGCCAGCAGTTTATTACAGGGGGTATATGGCTACACCTTC. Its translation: CASSLLQGVYGYTF.